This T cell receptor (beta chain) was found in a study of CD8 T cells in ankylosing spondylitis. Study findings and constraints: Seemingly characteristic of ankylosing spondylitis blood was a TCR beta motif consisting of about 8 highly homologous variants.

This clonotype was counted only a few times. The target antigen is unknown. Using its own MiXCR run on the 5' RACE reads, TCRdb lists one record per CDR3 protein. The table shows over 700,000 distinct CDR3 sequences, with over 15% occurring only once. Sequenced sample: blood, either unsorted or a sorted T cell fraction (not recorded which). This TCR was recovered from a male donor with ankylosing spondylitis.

Written as DNA, the CDR3 is TGTGCCAGCAGTTTAAGGACAGGGGCCAACTACGAGCAGTACTTC. Amino acid sequence: CASSLRTGANYEQYF. The chain joins TRBV27 to TRBJ2-7, with TRBD1 identical over 9 bases. The V and J ends lost 2 bases and 3 bases, in that order; junction bases with no gene match: 5. Germline CDR1 is MNHEY and CDR2 is SMNVEV (reference sequence). The CDR3 sequence is 15 residues long.